A selection of T cell receptor beta chains follows, all from one sample in a study of blood T cell repertoires in COVID-19. TCRdb's copy holds only in-frame clones and misses some; the assay was immunoSEQ multiplex PCR. Altogether 140,000 or so clones are present, more than 60% being singletons, with the ten largest covering roughly 15%. Sequencing was done on a sample of peripheral blood. These receptors all stem from a man aged 50-59 years with acute or convalescent COVID-19. CDR3s include the opening cysteine and the closing phenylalanine or tryptophan. A D gene is named only where the DNA matches it firmly. Only some rows state a clone size, as once, few, many or a class for expanded clones.

v_call,j_call,clone_size,d_call,cdr3_nt,cdr3_aa
TRBV25-1,TRBJ2-1,once,TRBD1,TGTGCCAGCAGTGAGGGGGACAGGGGGGATCACTCCTACAATGAGCAGTTCTTC,CASSEGDRGDHSYNEQFF
TRBV4-1,TRBJ2-1,NA,TRBD2,TGCGCCAGCAGCCAAGAAAGGAGCGGGGGGCCCAATGAGCAGTTCTTC,CASSQERSGGPNEQFF
TRBV3-1/TRBV3-2,TRBJ1-3,few,NA,TGTGCCAGCAGCCAAGGTGCGACAGATGGAAACACCATATATTTT,CASSQGATDGNTIYF
TRBV15,TRBJ2-3,NA,TRBD1,TGTGCCACCAGCAGAGATGGACAGGGGCCGCAGTATTTT,CATSRDGQGPQYF
TRBV6-6,TRBJ1-5,NA,TRBD1,TGTGCCAGCAGCCTACCGGACAGGGGGAGGTGGCAGCCCCAGCATTTT,CASSLPDRGRWQPQHF
TRBV30,TRBJ1-5,NA,NA,TGTGCCTGGAGTGTACGGCAGGTGGGCAATCAGCCCCAGCATTTT,CAWSVRQVGNQPQHF
TRBV3-1/TRBV3-2,TRBJ1-6,NA,TRBD1,TGTGCCAGCAGCCATACCCTGACCGGGACAGGGAACTATAATTCACCCCTCCACTTT,CASSHTLTGTGNYNSPLHF
TRBV11-2,TRBJ2-5,NA,TRBD2,TGTGCCAGCAGCCGCGGGGGGACTCCCCTGTCGGAGACCCAGTACTTC,CASSRGGTPLSETQYF
TRBV15,TRBJ1-3,NA,NA,TGTGCCACCAGCCTCGGAGGTTTTGGAAACACCATATATTTT,CATSLGGFGNTIYF
TRBV27,TRBJ2-2,NA,TRBD2,TGTGCCAGCAGTTTATACGGGGGGACTAACACCGGGGAGCTGTTTTTT,CASSLYGGTNTGELFF